Reported below is one T cell receptor beta chain. Its antigen is not known. Healthy bone marrow donors made up the donors. The record originates from a study of cytomegalovirus exposure and HLA in healthy donors. Study-wide points: Association of a missense DCLRE1C variant with TCR beta V- and J-gene trimming was reported in a later analysis.

It was with 60 Vbeta and 13 Jbeta primers that the PCR ran. Clones were read by immunoSEQ multiplex PCR, and TCRdb kept only the in-frame ones, dropping some. The sample has tens of thousands of clones; around 68% are singletons. Germline CDR1 reads MNHNY; CDR2 reads SVGAGI (reference sequence). This CDR3 is 12 amino acids long. V gave up 10 bases and J gave up 3 bases; unmatched junction bases: 5. This TCR came from a woman aged 25-40 years in good health and CMV-seronegative. The sequencing input was PBMCs. The V call is TRBV6-6, the J call TRBJ2-5, with 7 positions matching TRBD2. Written as DNA, the CDR3 is TGTGCCACCGGGACTACGAAAGAGACCCAGTACTTC. It encodes CATGTTKETQYF.